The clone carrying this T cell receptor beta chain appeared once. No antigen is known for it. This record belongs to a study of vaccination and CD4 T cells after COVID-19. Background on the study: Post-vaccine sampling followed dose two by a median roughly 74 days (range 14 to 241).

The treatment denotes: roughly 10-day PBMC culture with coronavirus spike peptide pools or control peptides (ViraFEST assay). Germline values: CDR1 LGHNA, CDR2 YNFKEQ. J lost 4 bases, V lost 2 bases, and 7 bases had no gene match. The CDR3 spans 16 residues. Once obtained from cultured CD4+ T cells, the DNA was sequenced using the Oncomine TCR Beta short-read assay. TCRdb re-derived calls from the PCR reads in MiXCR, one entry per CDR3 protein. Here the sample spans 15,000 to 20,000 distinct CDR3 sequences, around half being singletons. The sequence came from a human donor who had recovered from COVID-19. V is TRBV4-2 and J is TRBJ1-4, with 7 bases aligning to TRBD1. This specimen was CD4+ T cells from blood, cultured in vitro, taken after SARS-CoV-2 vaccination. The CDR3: CASSQQPGQRNEKLFF. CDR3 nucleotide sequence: TGTGCCAGCAGCCAACAACCGGGACAGCGTAATGAAAAACTGTTTTTT.